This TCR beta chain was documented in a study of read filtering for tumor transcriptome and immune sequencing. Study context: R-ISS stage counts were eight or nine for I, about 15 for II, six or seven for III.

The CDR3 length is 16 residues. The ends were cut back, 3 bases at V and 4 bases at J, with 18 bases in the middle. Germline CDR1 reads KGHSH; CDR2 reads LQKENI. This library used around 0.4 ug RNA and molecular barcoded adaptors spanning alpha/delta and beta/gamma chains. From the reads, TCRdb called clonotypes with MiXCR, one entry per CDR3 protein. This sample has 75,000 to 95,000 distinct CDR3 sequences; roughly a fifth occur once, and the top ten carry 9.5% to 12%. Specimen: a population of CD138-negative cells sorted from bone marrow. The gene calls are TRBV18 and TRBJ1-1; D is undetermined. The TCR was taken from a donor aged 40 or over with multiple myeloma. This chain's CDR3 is CASSPIHSLGSTEAFF. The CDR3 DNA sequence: TGTGCCAGCTCACCTATTCATAGCCTAGGGTCCACTGAAGCTTTCTTT.